These 3 T cell receptor beta chains came from one sample sequenced in a study of cytomegalovirus exposure and HLA in healthy donors (dated by TCRdb to the late 2010s). The receptor library was made with the immunoSEQ multiplex PCR assay. A mixture of 60 forward primers for TCR Vbeta segments and 13 reverse primers for TCR Jbeta segments was used in the multiplex PCR. The source is immuneACCESS, and TCRdb retained only in-frame sequences with V and J called. Part of the clones is not carried over; for the studies checked, unresolved V genes explain less than half of this, and the remainder is unexplained. This sample's table has entries for about 110,000 clones. Of the sample, less than 4.5% falls within the top ten clones. Material for sequencing was PBMCs. The receptors originated from a man in his late teens or twenties in good health and CMV-seronegative.

The chain combines TRBV4-1 with TRBJ2-7; TRBD1 aligns across 9 bases. Germline lookup yields CDR1 MGHRA and CDR2 YSYEKL. The junction had 6 bases not matched to a gene; V was cut back by 4 bases and J by 2 bases. The CDR3 has 15 amino acids. The CDR3 loop reads CASSPGQGAPYEQYF. In nucleotides, the CDR3 is TGCGCCAGCAGCCCGGGACAGGGTGCCCCCTACGAGCAGTACTTC.

The CDR3 DNA reads TGCGCCAGCAGGGCGGGGGGCATGAACACTGAAGCTTTCTTT. It translates to CASRAGGMNTEAFF. The chain uses TRBV10-1 and TRBJ1-1; the D gene is possibly TRBD1 (6 bases). V lost 6 bases and J lost 0, with 11 bases in between. From germline, CDR1 is WNHNN and CDR2 SYGVQD (reference sequence). This CDR3 is 14 amino acids long.

This chain connects TRBV11-2 to TRBJ1-4, with D uncertain. The CDR3 totals 13 residues. Germline values: CDR1 SGHAT, CDR2 FQNNGV. V lost 7 bases, J lost 5 bases, and 11 bases lay in between. As DNA, the CDR3 is TGTGCCAGCAAGCAGGCCCCGAATGAAAAACTGTTTTTT. It codes for CASKQAPNEKLFF.